The 25 T cell receptor beta chains listed next were all sequenced from one sample in a study of shared clonotypes between healthy human individuals. Here immunoSEQ multiplex PCR was the method, and the copy in TCRdb shows in-frame clones only, minus some. The top ten hold 0.37% of the sample, which has 2 million to 2.5 million clones, around 93% seen once. Sequencing used naive CD4+ T cells from PBMCs. Regarding subset: CD45RA+ positively selected. The receptors stem from a man aged 18 to 29 in good health. Some clones in this sample may be carry-over from other donors' samples.

The chain couples TRBV5-1 to TRBJ2-2, with D possibly matching TRBD2 (5 bases). The CDR3 runs to 17 residues. CDR1 SGHRS and CDR2 YFSETQ come from the germline V gene. Between the trimmed V and J ends, which lost 4 bases and 0 bases, there was a span of 16 bases. The CDR3 region has the DNA TGCGCCAGCAGCCCCCCCCGAGGGAACTCGAACACCGGGGAGCTGTTTTTT. It is translated as CASSPPRGNSNTGELFF.

This chain connects TRBV25-1 to TRBJ1-3; D uncertain. Trimming left V 3 bases short and J 6 bases short, with 6 bases between. The length of the CDR3 is 12 residues. CDR1 and CDR2 (germline): MGHDK, SYGVNS. This chain's CDR3 is CASSEQENTIYF. Written as DNA, the CDR3 is TGTGCCAGCAGTGAGCAAGAAAACACCATATATTTT. The full variable domain, with the rest looked up from reference TRBV25-1 and TRBJ1-3, is EADIYQTPRYLVIGTGKKITLECSQTMGHDKMYWYQQDPGMELHLIHYSYGVNSTEKGDLSSESTVSRIRTEHFPLTLESARPSHTSQYLCASSEQENTIYFGEGSWLTVV.

CDR3 amino acids: CASNTGGYGNEKLFF. The DNA for the CDR3 is TGTGCCTCCAATACAGGGGGCTACGGTAATGAAAAACTGTTTTTT. The chain couples TRBV9 to TRBJ1-4; 9 bases map to TRBD1. This CDR3 contains 15 residues. V shed 10 bases and J 4 bases; nucleotides not matched to a gene: 11. The germline V gene encodes CDR1 SGDLS and CDR2 YYNGEE.

J is TRBJ2-1 and V is TRBV20-1; D is unresolved. Trimming cost V 5 bases and J 10 bases, with 12 bases left between them. Germline assignment: CDR1 DFQATT and CDR2 SNEGSKA (reference sequence). There are 11 residues in the CDR3. The DNA for the CDR3 is TGCAGTGCTCAACGGGTGGGCGAGCAGTTCTTC. Its protein product is CSAQRVGEQFF.

The chain couples TRBV7-2 to TRBJ2-5; D is possibly TRBD2 (5 bases). Trimming cost V 2 bases and J 5 bases, with 15 bases left between them. The CDR3 loop spans 15 amino acids. Germline CDR1 reads SGHTA; CDR2 reads FQGNSA. As DNA, the CDR3 is TGTGCCAGCAGCTTATCTGGGCAGAGAGGGGAGACCCAGTACTTC. As protein: CASSLSGQRGETQYF.

The chain has TRBV5-4 and TRBJ2-7, with 9 positions matching TRBD1. Germline V gene data show CDR1 as SGHNT and CDR2 as YYREEE (reference sequence). Germline trimming cut 1 base from V and 5 bases from J; bases unmatched to any gene: 4. CDR3 length: 14 residues. The CDR3 protein is CASSLRDRAHEQYF. CDR3 nucleotides: TGTGCCAGCAGCTTGCGGGACAGGGCCCACGAGCAGTACTTC.

The J gene is TRBJ1-2, the V gene TRBV4-2; tentatively, D is TRBD1 (6 bases). Trimming cost V 5 bases and J 2 bases, with 12 bases left between them. The CDR3 is 14 residues long. Germline loops: CDR1 LGHNA, CDR2 YNFKEQ. CDR3 nucleotide sequence: TGTGCCAGCAGCGTTGGGGGGCTCAACTATGGCTACACCTTC. Translating gives CASSVGGLNYGYTF.

This chain joins TRBV7-9 and TRBJ2-2; D call uncertain. The germline CDR1 and CDR2 sequences are SEHNR and FQNEAQ (reference sequence). The length of the CDR3 is 16 residues. V lost 5 bases, J lost 0 bases, and 13 bases lay in between. The CDR3 DNA is TGTGCCAGCAGCCCCCGTCGACGGCCGAACACCGGGGAGCTGTTTTTT. Its translation is CASSPRRRPNTGELFF. Full variable domain (outside the CDR3, taken from reference TRBV7-9 and TRBJ2-2): DTGVSQNPRHKITKRGQNVTFRCDPISEHNRLYWYRQTLGQGPEFLTYFQNEAQLEKSRLLSDRFSAERPKGSFSTLEIQRTEQGDSAMYLCASSPRRRPNTGELFFGEGSRLTVL.

This chain links TRBV9 with TRBJ2-3, with D possibly matching TRBD2 (7 bases). The CDR3 loop spans 19 amino acids. V shed 3 bases and J shed 2 bases, with 25 bases lying between them. Per germline, CDR1 SGDLS and CDR2 YYNGEE. The chain's CDR3 is CASSARGGGSFRNTDTQYF. The CDR3 nucleotides are TGTGCCAGCAGCGCGAGGGGAGGGGGATCGTTCCGAAACACAGATACGCAGTATTTT.

The V and J genes are TRBV7-9 and TRBJ2-7; TRBD2 matches 7 bases. The CDR3 consists of 14 residues. The germline CDR1 and CDR2 sequences are SEHNR and FQNEAQ (reference sequence). V lost 5 bases and J lost 4; bases outside the gene matches: 8. As DNA, the CDR3 is TGTGCCAGCAGCCGGAGCGGGAAAGGGTACGAGCAGTACTTC. This gives the protein CASSRSGKGYEQYF.

The rearrangement uses TRBV19 and TRBJ2-5, with 10 nucleotides matching TRBD1. V shed 7 bases and J 2 bases; nucleotides not matched to a gene: 7. Germline V gene lookup returns CDR1 LNHDA and CDR2 SQIVND (reference sequence). The CDR3 is 15 residues long. CDR3 coding DNA: TGTGCCAGTACCCACCGGGACAGGGGTCAAGAGACCCAGTACTTC. Amino acid sequence: CASTHRDRGQETQYF.

This clone was seen only once. The J gene is TRBJ2-1, the V gene TRBV11-3; the D is unclear. The germline V gene has CDR1 SGHNT and CDR2 YENEEA. V was pared by 3 bases and J by 9 bases, with 12 bases between. The CDR3 runs to 13 residues. The CDR3 DNA reads as TGTGCCAGCAGCTTTTTTCCCTCGGGTGAGCAGTTCTTC. Its protein product is CASSFFPSGEQFF. The whole variable domain, filled in from reference TRBV11-3 and TRBJ2-1, reads EAGVVQSPRYKIIEKKQPVAFWCNPISGHNTLYWYLQNLGQGPELLIRYENEEAVDDSQLPKDRFSAERLKGVDSTLKIQPAELGDSAVYLCASSFFPSGEQFFGPGTRLTVL.

The V gene is TRBV7-7, the J gene TRBJ2-1; D not certain. The germline V gene has CDR1 SSHAT and CDR2 FNYEAQ (reference sequence). The CDR3 has 13 amino acids. Trimming removed 1 base from V and 4 bases from J, with 5 bases in between. The CDR3 region is CASSLGRYNEQFF. DNA for the CDR3: TGTGCCAGCAGCTTAGGACGGTACAATGAGCAGTTCTTC.

CDR3 sequence: CASTPLNTEAFF. The CDR3 nucleotides read TGTGCCAGCACGCCTTTGAACACTGAAGCTTTCTTT. The chain couples TRBV7-9 to TRBJ1-1; D ambiguous. The CDR3 loop spans 12 amino acids. Germline CDR1 reads SEHNR; CDR2 reads FQNEAQ (reference sequence). V was pared by 7 bases and J by 0 bases, with 6 bases between.

The J gene is TRBJ2-5, the V gene TRBV21-1; no DNA check was done on the table's D call, TRBD1. TRBV21-1 is deemed a pseudogene. The CDR3 covers 16 residues. CDR3 nucleotides: TGTGCCAGCAGCCCGAGGACAGGCGATCCTCAAGAGACCCAGTACTTC. Protein: CASSPRTGDPQETQYF.

The chain uses TRBV6-5 and TRBJ1-5; D is ambiguous. V lost 5 bases, J lost 7 bases, and 12 bases lay in between. This CDR3 is 13 amino acids long. The germline V gene has CDR1 MNHEY and CDR2 SVGAGI. CDR3 sequence (DNA): TGTGCCAGCAGTGCCGACACCTGGCAGCCCCAGCATTTT. It yields the protein CASSADTWQPQHF.

V and J are TRBV11-2 and TRBJ2-7, with 9 bases identical to TRBD2. V lost 6 bases, J lost 4 bases, and 4 bases stayed unmatched. CDR3 length: 13 residues. In germline, CDR1 is SGHAT, CDR2 FQNNGV. The CDR3 sequence is CASSSTSGYEQYF. In DNA form, the CDR3 reads TGTGCCAGCAGTTCGACTAGCGGATACGAGCAGTACTTC.

The chain combines TRBV6-1 with TRBJ2-2; 13 nucleotides line up with TRBD2. This CDR3 is 16 amino acids long. Per germline, CDR1 MNHNS and CDR2 SASEGT. The V gene end was trimmed by 4 bases and the J gene end by 5 bases; junction bases not matched to a gene: 4. The CDR3 DNA follows: TGTGCCAGCAGTGCACGGACTAGCGGGAGTACCGGGGAGCTGTTTTTT. Translation: CASSARTSGSTGELFF.

This CDR3 reads CASTVTGSISGEQYF. DNA for the CDR3: TGTGCCAGCACCGTTACAGGTTCTATTTCAGGCGAGCAGTACTTC. The chain couples TRBV28 to TRBJ2-7, with a tentative D call TRBD1 (5 bases). From germline, CDR1 is MDHEN and CDR2 SYDVKM. Trimming removed 7 bases at V and 6 bases at J, with 22 bases between. The CDR3 is 15 amino acids. The full variable domain, with the rest looked up from reference TRBV28 and TRBJ2-7, is DVKVTQSSRYLVKRTGEKVFLECVQDMDHENMFWYRQDPGLGLRLIYFSYDVKMKEKGDIPEGYSVSREKKERFSLILESASTNQTSMYLCASTVTGSISGEQYFGPGTRLTVT.

This rearrangement joins TRBV28 to TRBJ2-2; D possibly uses TRBD1 or TRBD2 (5 bases each). The length of the CDR3 is 14 residues. Germline V CDR1 and CDR2: MDHEN, SYDVKM. Trimming pared 1 base from V and 4 bases from J, leaving 7 bases between. This chain's CDR3 is CASSLSGRTGELFF. For the CDR3, the DNA is TGTGCCAGCAGTTTATCGGGGCGCACCGGGGAGCTGTTTTTT. The whole variable domain, filled in from reference TRBV28 and TRBJ2-2, reads DVKVTQSSRYLVKRTGEKVFLECVQDMDHENMFWYRQDPGLGLRLIYFSYDVKMKEKGDIPEGYSVSREKKERFSLILESASTNQTSMYLCASSLSGRTGELFFGEGSRLTVL.

The genes are TRBV28 and TRBJ2-1; D is ambiguous. With 8 bases removed from V and 4 bases from J, the gap between germline ends came to 15 bases. This CDR3 is built from 14 residues. The germline V gene has CDR1 MDHEN and CDR2 SYDVKM. The CDR3 coding sequence is TGTGCCAGCGGGGTTACTCACGGGTACAATGAGCAGTTCTTC. Translating it yields CASGVTHGYNEQFF.

This chain joins TRBV12-5 and TRBJ2-3, with 8 bases that match TRBD2. V lost 6 bases to trimming and J lost 2 bases; unmatched junction nucleotides: 7. Per the germline V gene, CDR1 is LGHNT and CDR2 is FRNRAP. The CDR3 length is 15 residues. The chain's CDR3 is CASGLIAGSTDTQYF. CDR3 coding DNA: TGTGCTAGTGGCTTGATAGCGGGATCCACAGATACGCAGTATTTT.

The rearrangement uses TRBV29-1 and TRBJ2-3; unclear D gene. CDR3 length equals 13 residues. Between the trimmed V and J ends, which lost 7 bases and 1 base, there was a span of 12 bases. Germline V gene sequence: CDR1 SQVTM, CDR2 ANQGSEA. CDR3: CSAGRLGTDTQYF. The CDR3 DNA reads as TGCAGCGCCGGAAGACTCGGCACAGATACGCAGTATTTT.

The V call is TRBV28, the J call TRBJ2-7, with 9 bases aligning to TRBD2. The germline V gene has CDR1 MDHEN and CDR2 SYDVKM. J gave up 5 bases and V 1 base, and 9 bases lay outside the gene matches. The CDR3 has 16 residues. The DNA of the CDR3 is TGTGCCAGCAGTTTATACCTGGCGGGAGGGACCGACGAGCAGTACTTC. This sequence encodes CASSLYLAGGTDEQYF.

This clone was observed a single time. Distinct nucleotide sequences in the sample also encode this CDR3. The V and J genes are TRBV7-9 and TRBJ1-5, with a possible D match to TRBD1 (5 bases). The CDR3 covers 13 residues. Germline V lookup: CDR1 SEHNR, CDR2 FQNEAQ (reference sequence). The V end lost 4 bases, the J end lost 7 bases, and 11 bases lay between the germline ends. CDR3 DNA: TGTGCCAGCAGCTCGCAGGGTGGACAGCCCCAGCATTTT. It specifies CASSSQGGQPQHF.